The clone carrying this TCR beta chain was recorded once. Antigen: not known. CDR1 and CDR2 from the germline V gene are SGHRS and YFSETQ. The CDR3 has 14 residues. The V gene lost 0 bases and the J gene lost 9 bases, with 14 bases spanning the gap. This record belongs to a study of Ad26.COV2.S vaccination and SARS-CoV-2 variants. Study-wide background: The trial was COV1001 and the donor's arm was Ad26.COV2.S.

Stated treatment: some 20 received Ad26.COV2.S at low or high dose, single or two shots; 5 received placebo; per-sample allocation not given. Collection of the samples took place on day 63 after the first injection of vaccine or placebo. A Boston donor was an adult aged 18-55 years. This table comes from immunoSEQ multiplex PCR, and its TCRdb copy is limited to in-frame clones, with some not included. The sample has 380,000 or so clones, about four fifths seen once. Study observations and caveats: Quantification of TCR breadth and depth may have yielded underestimates of total T cell responses.

This TCR was sampled from a person between 18 and 65 years old who received the Ad26.COV2.S COVID-19 vaccine or a placebo. V is TRBV5-1 and J is TRBJ2-3; possibly TRBD1 or TRBD2 for D (5 bases each). The sequencing used peripheral blood, collected in a trial of Ad26.COV2.S vaccine versus placebo. CDR3 sequence reads: CASSLVPGTETQYF. CDR3 in DNA: TGCGCCAGCAGCTTGGTCCCGGGGACCGAAACGCAGTATTTT.